These T cell receptor beta chains were read from a single sample in a study of blood T cell repertoires in COVID-19. The table came from immunoSEQ multiplex PCR; TCRdb's copy has only in-frame clones and leaves some out. The repertoire has about 230,000 clones, 86% of them found once; the top ten carry about 14%. Sequencing was performed on PBMCs or T cells enriched from blood (not recorded which). The receptors stem from a man between 18 and 35 years old who had recovered from COVID-19. Each CDR3 is given with its conserved first and last residue.

J	V	CDR3
TRBJ2-7	TRBV6-2/TRBV6-3	CASSYPRTGGYEQYF
TRBJ2-5	TRBV5-1	CASSFTSGRQETQYF
TRBJ2-7	TRBV5-1	CASSPEGLAVYEQYF
TRBJ2-1	TRBV27	CASTPLSSNEQFF
TRBJ2-1	TRBV27	CASTGLAFGEQFF
TRBJ1-6	TRBV30	CAWSVVAAEPYSPLHF
TRBJ2-7	TRBV25-1	CASSEGDRDTSEQYF
TRBJ2-3	TRBV6-2/TRBV6-3	CASRPPGRVDTQYF
TRBJ1-4	TRBV6-5	CASSSRGQQEKLFF
TRBJ1-4	TRBV15	CATRSGAAEGKLFF
TRBJ2-5	TRBV5-1	CASSSSGKETQYF
TRBJ1-3	TRBV7-6	CASSFGDSLSGNTIYF
TRBJ1-3	TRBV10-3	CAIRSGGQGATTSGNTIYF
TRBJ1-3	TRBV19	CASHISGSGNTIYF
TRBJ2-1	TRBV4-1	CASSRTGGHPEQFF
TRBJ2-3	TRBV14	CASSKQHSSTDTQYF
TRBJ2-3	TRBV12-3/TRBV12-4	CASSLPPADTQYF